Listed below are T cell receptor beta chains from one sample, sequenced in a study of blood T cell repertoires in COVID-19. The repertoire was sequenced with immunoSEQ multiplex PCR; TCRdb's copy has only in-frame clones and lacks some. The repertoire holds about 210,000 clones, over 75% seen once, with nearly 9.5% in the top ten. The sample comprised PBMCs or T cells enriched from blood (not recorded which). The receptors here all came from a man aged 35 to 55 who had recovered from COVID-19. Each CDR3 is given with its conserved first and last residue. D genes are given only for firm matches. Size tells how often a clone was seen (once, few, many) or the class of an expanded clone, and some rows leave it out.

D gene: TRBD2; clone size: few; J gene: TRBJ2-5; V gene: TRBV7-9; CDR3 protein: CASSLVGGQETQYF; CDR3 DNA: TGTGCCAGCAGCTTAGTGGGAGGGCAAGAGACCCAGTACTTC
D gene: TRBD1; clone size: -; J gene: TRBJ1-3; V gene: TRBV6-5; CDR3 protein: CASTNNRGPGNTIYF; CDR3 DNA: TGTGCCAGCACGAACAACAGGGGACCTGGAAACACCATATATTTT
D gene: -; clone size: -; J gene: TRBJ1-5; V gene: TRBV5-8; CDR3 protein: CASSSGSTGNQPQHF; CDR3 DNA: TGTGCCAGCAGCTCAGGTTCTACGGGCAATCAGCCCCAGCATTTT
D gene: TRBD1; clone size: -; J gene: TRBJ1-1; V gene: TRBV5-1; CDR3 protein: CASSLDGDRVNTEAFF; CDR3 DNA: TGCGCCAGCAGCTTGGATGGGGACAGGGTTAACACTGAAGCTTTCTTT
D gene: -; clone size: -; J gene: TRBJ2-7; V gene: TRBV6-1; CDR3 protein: CASSEKPHEQYF; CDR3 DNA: TGTGCCAGCAGTGAAAAGCCCCACGAGCAGTACTTC
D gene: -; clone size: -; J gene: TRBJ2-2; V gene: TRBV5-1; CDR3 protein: CASSTIDTGELFF; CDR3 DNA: TGCGCCAGCAGCACAATCGACACCGGGGAGCTGTTTTTT
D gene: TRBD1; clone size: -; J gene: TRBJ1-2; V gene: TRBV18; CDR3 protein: CASSPQDRKYGYTF; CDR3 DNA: TGTGCCAGCTCACCACAGGACAGGAAGTATGGCTACACCTTC
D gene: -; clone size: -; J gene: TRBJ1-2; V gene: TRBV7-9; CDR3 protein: CASTEGGGYGYTF; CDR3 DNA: TGTGCCAGCACCGAGGGGGGGGGCTATGGCTACACCTTC
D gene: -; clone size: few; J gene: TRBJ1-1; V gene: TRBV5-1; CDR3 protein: CASIPFPQGLNTEAFF; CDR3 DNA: TGCGCCAGCATCCCCTTTCCACAGGGACTGAACACTGAAGCTTTCTTT
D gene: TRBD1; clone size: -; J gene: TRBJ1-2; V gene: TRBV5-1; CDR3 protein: CASSPTGAGSYGYTF; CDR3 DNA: TGCGCCAGCAGCCCCACAGGGGCGGGAAGCTATGGCTACACCTTC
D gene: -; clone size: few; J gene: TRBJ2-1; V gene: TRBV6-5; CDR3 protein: CASSLGEEHYNEQFF; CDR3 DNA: TGTGCCAGCAGCCTCGGGGAGGAGCACTACAATGAGCAGTTCTTC
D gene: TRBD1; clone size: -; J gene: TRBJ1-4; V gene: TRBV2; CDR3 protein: CASSEDRGHEKLFF; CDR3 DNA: TGTGCCAGCAGTGAAGACAGGGGTCACGAAAAACTGTTTTTT
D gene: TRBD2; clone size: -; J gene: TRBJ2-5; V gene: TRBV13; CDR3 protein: CASRLAGAGPHETQYF; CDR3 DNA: TGTGCCAGCAGACTAGCGGGGGCGGGACCACACGAGACCCAGTACTTC
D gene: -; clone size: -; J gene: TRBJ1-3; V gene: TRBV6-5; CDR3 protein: CASRLTSLLGNTIYF; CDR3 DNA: TGTGCCAGCAGGCTGACAAGCCTCTTGGGAAACACCATATATTTT
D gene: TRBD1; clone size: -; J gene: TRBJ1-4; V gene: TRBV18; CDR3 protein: CASSPADRGEKLFF; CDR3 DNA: TGTGCCAGCTCACCCGCCGACAGGGGAGAAAAACTGTTTTTT
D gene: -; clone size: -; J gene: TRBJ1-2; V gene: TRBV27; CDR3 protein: CASSLYSTGNYGYTF; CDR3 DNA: TGTGCCAGCAGTTTATATTCCACAGGGAACTATGGCTACACCTTC
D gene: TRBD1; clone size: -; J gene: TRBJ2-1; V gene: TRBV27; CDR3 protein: CASSSRQGIYNEQFF; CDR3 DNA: TGTGCCAGCAGTTCCCGACAGGGTATCTACAATGAGCAGTTCTTC
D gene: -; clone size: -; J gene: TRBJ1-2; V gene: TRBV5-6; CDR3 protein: CASRIGIGGNYGYTF; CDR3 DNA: TGTGCCAGCAGGATTGGGATCGGGGGGAACTATGGCTACACCTTC
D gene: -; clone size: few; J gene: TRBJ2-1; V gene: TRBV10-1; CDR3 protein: CASSESTGENEQFF; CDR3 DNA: TGCGCCAGCAGTGAGTCGACAGGCGAAAATGAGCAGTTCTTC
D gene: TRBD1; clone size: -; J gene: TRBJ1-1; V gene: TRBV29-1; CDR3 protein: CSVPRDRGLNTEAFF; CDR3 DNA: TGCAGCGTGCCCCGGGACAGGGGATTGAACACTGAAGCTTTCTTT
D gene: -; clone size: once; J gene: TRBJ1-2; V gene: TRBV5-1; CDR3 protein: CASSLEQGGYTF; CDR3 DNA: TGCGCCAGCAGCTTGGAGCAGGGCGGCTACACCTTC
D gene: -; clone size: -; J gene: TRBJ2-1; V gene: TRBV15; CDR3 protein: CATSRDFGGEQFF; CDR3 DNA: TGTGCCACCAGCAGAGATTTCGGGGGTGAGCAGTTCTTC
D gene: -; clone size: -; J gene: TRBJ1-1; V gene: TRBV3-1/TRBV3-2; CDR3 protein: CASSLPARNTEAFF; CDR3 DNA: TGTGCCAGCAGCCTACCCGCCAGAAACACTGAAGCTTTCTTT
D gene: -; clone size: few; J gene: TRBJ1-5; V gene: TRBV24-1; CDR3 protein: CATSDSRRDQPQHF; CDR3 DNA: TGTGCCACCAGTGATTCAAGGAGGGATCAGCCCCAGCATTTT
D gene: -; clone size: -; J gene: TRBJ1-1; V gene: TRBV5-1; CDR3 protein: CASSQETGFTEAFF; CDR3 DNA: TGCGCCAGCAGCCAAGAAACAGGGTTCACTGAAGCTTTCTTT
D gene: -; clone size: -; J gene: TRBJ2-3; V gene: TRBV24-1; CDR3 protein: CATSEQGLQYF; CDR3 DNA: TGTGCCACCAGTGAACAGGGCCTTCAGTATTTT
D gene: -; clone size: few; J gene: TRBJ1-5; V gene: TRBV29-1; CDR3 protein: CSVEIGGEEPQHF; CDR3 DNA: TGCAGCGTTGAAATAGGGGGTGAAGAGCCCCAGCATTTT
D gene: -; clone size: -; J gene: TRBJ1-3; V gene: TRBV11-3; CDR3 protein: CASSLQGGSGNTIYF; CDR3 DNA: TGTGCCAGCAGCTTACAGGGAGGGTCTGGAAACACCATATATTTT
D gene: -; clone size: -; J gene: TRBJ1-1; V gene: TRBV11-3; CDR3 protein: CASSPSRGNTEAFF; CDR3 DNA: TGTGCCAGCAGCCCCTCCCGGGGGAACACTGAAGCTTTCTTT
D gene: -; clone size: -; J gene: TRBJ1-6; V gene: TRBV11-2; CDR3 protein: CASSLDSGGSSLPPLHF; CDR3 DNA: TGTGCCAGCAGCTTAGATTCGGGGGGCTCTTCTCTCCCACCCCTCCACTTT
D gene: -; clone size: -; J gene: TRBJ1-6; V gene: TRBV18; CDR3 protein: CASSPGERNNSPLHF; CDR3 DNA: TGTGCCAGCTCACCAGGGGAGAGAAATAATTCACCCCTCCACTTT
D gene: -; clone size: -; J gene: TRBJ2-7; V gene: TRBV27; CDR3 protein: CASSPGLPGPLEQYF; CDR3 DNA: TGTGCCAGCAGTCCGGGACTCCCCGGCCCCCTCGAGCAGTACTTC
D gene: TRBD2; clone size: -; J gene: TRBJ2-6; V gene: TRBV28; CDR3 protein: CASSSPSGGAIGGANVLTF; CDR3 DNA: TGTGCCAGCAGTTCTCCTAGCGGGGGGGCCATAGGTGGGGCCAACGTCCTGACTTTC
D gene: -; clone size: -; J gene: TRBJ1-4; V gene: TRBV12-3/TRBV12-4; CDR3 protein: CASSGVANEKLFF; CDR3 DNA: TGTGCCAGCAGCGGTGTAGCTAATGAAAAACTGTTTTTT
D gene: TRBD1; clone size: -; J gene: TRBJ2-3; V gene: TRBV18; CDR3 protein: CASSPTNPGTGSPDTQYF; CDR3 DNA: TGTGCCAGCTCACCCACGAACCCCGGGACAGGGTCCCCAGATACGCAGTATTTT
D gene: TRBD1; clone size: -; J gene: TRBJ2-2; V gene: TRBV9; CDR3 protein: CASRYRGTGELFF; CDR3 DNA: TGTGCCAGCAGGTACAGGGGCACCGGGGAGCTGTTTTTT
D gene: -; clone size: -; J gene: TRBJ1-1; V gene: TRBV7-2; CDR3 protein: CASSLGEGRRAFF; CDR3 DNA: TGTGCCAGCAGCTTAGGGGAGGGCCGGAGAGCTTTCTTT
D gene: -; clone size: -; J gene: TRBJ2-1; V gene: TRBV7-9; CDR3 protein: CASSPGKISYNEQFF; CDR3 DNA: TGTGCCAGCAGCCCAGGTAAAATCTCCTACAATGAGCAGTTCTTC
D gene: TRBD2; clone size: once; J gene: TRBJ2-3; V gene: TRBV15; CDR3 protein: CATSRGSGGVTDTQYF; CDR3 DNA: TGTGCCACCAGCAGGGGTAGCGGGGGGGTTACAGATACGCAGTATTTT
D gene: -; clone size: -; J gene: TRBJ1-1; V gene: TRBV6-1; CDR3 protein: CASSDRREAFF; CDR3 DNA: TGTGCCAGCAGTGATCGTCGGGAAGCTTTCTTT
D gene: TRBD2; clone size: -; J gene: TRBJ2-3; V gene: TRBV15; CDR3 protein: CATSGYGRTSGTDTQYF; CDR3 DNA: TGTGCCACCAGCGGATACGGACGGACTAGCGGCACAGATACGCAGTATTTT
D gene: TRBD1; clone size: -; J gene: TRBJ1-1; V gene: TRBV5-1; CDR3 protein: CASSQTGAPNTEAFF; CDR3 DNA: TGCGCCAGCAGCCAAACAGGGGCTCCCAACACTGAAGCTTTCTTT
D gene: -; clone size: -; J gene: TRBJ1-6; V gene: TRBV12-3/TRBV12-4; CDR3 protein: CASRSTSSPLHF; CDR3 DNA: TGTGCCAGCAGATCTACCTCTTCACCCCTCCACTTT
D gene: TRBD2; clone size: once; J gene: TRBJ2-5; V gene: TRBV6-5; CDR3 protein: CASSYFSSGGETQYF; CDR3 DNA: TGTGCCAGCAGTTACTTTTCCAGCGGGGGAGAGACCCAGTACTTC
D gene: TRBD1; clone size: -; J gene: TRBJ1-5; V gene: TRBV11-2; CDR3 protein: CASSFDRDQPQHF; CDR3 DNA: TGTGCCAGCAGCTTCGACAGGGACCAGCCCCAGCATTTT
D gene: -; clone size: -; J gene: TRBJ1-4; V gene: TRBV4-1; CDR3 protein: CASSPSPGPGDEKLFF; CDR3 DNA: TGCGCCAGCAGCCCATCCCCAGGGCCCGGCGATGAAAAACTGTTTTTT
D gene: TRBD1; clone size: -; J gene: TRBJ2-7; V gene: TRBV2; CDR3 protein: CASSLRQGSSYEQYF; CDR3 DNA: TGTGCCAGCAGCCTCAGACAGGGATCCTCCTACGAGCAGTACTTC
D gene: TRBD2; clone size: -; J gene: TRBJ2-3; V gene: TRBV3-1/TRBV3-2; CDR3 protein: CASSRGGSAGYSTDTQYF; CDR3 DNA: TGTGCCAGCAGCCGCGGCGGATCAGCGGGATACAGCACAGATACGCAGTATTTT
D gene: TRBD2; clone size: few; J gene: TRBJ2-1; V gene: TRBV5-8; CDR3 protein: CASSQLAGGGNEQFF; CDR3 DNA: TGTGCCAGCAGTCAACTAGCGGGAGGGGGGAATGAGCAGTTCTTC
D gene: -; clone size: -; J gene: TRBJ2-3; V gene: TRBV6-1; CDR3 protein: CASSGRRESLTDTQYF; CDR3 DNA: TGTGCCAGCAGTGGACGGCGGGAATCACTCACAGATACGCAGTATTTT
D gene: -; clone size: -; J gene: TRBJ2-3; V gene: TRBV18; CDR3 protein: CASSPLQGGTDTQYF; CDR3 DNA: TGTGCCAGCTCACCACTACAGGGTGGGACAGATACGCAGTATTTT
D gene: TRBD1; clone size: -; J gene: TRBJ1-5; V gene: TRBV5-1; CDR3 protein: CASSLEGQGNQPQHF; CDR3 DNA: TGCGCCAGCAGCTTGGAGGGACAGGGAAATCAGCCCCAGCATTTT
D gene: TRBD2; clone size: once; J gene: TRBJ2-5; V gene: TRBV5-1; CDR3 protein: CASSQTSGNQETQYF; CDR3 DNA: TGCGCCAGCAGCCAGACTAGCGGGAACCAAGAGACCCAGTACTTC
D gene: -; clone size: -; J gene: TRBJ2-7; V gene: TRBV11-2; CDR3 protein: CASRPSAGFRREQYF; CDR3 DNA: TGTGCCAGCAGGCCGTCGGCAGGCTTTCGCCGCGAGCAGTACTTC
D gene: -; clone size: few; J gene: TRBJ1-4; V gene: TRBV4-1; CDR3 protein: CASSPGGSGGEKLFF; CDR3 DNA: TGCGCCAGCAGCCCGGGGGGGTCAGGAGGTGAAAAACTGTTTTTT